This T cell receptor (beta chain) was retrieved from a study of OX40 agonist ivuxolimab in advanced cancers. CDR3 length equals 18 residues. Trimming shortened V by 2 bases and J by 4 bases, and 24 bases separated the two germline ends. CDR1 SGHRS and CDR2 YFSETQ come from the germline V gene. Assay: immunoSEQ multiplex PCR; the TCRdb copy retains only in-frame clones and omits some. Found here are 100,000 to 150,000 clones, approximately 90% of them singletons; the top ten hold more than 0.7%. A single count supports this clone. A history of autoimmune disease or systemic immunosuppression excluded patients.

The source is an adult with an advanced solid tumor such as melanoma, head and neck, liver or kidney cancer. The sample here was CD4+ or CD8+ T cells sorted from blood, taken in a trial of the OX40 agonist ivuxolimab. J is TRBJ1-1 and V is TRBV5-1; D perhaps matches TRBD1 (5 bases). The DNA for the CDR3 is TGCGCCAGCAGCTTTGTAGGGCAGGGAGGTTGGTCGAGCACTGAAGCTTTCTTT. It translates to CASSFVGQGGWSSTEAFF.